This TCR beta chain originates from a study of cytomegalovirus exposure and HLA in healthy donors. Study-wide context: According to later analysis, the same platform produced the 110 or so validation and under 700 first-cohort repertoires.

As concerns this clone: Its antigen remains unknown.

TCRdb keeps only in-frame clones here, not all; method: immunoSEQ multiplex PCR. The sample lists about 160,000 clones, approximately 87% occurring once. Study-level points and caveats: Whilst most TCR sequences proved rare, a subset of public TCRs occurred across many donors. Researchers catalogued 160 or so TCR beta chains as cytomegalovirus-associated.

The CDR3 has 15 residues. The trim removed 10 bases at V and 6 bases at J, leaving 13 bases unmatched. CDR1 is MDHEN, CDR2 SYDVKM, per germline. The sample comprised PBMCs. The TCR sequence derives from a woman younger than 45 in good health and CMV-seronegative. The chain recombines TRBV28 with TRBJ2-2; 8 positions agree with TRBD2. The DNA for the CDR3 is TGTGCCACCGGGGGCGGGAGGAACACAGCCGGGGAGCTGTTTTTT. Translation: CATGGGRNTAGELFF.